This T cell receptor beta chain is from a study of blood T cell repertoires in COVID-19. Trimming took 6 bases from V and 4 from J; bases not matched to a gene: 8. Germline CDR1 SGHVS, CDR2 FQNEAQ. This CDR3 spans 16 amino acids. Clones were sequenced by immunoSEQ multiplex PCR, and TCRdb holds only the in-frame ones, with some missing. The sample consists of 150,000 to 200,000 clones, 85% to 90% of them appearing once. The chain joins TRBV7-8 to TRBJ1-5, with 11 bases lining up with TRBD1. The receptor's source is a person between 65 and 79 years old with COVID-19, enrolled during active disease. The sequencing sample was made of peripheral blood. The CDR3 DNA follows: TGTGCCAGCAGGGCTTCGGGACAGGGGGTTAATCAGCCCCAGCATTTT. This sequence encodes CASRASGQGVNQPQHF.